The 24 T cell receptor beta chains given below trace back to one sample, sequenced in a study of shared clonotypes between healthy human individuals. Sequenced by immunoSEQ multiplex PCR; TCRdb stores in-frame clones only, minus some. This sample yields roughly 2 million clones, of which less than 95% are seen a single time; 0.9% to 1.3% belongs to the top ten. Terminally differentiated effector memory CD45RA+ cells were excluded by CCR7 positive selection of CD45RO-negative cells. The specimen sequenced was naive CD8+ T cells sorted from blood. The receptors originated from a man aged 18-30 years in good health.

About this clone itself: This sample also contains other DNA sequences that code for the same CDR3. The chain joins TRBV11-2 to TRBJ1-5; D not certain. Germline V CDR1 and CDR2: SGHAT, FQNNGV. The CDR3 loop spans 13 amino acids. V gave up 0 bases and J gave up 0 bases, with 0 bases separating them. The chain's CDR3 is CASSLDSNQPQHF. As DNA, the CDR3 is TGTGCCAGCAGCTTAGATAGCAATCAGCCCCAGCATTTT.

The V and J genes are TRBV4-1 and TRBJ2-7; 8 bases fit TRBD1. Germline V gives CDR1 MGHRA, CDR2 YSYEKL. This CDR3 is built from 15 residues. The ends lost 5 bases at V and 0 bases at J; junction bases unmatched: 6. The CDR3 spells CASSVRDRNSYEQYF. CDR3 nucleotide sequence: TGCGCCAGCAGCGTCCGGGACAGGAACTCCTACGAGCAGTACTTC.

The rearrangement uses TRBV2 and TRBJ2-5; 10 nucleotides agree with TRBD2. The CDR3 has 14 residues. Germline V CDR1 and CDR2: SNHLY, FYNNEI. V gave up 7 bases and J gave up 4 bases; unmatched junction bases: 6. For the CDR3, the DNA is TGTGCCAGCAAGGCTAGCGGGAGCTTAGAGACCCAGTACTTC. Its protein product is CASKASGSLETQYF.

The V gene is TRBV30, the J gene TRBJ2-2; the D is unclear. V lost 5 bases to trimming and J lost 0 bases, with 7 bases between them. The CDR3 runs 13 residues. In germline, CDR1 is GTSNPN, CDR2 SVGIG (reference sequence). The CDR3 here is CAWVAANTGELFF. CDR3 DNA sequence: TGTGCCTGGGTAGCCGCGAACACCGGGGAGCTGTTTTTT.

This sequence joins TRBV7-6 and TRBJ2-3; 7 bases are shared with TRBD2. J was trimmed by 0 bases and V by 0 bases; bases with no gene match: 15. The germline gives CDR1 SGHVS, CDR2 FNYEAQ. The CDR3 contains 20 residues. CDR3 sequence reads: CASSLALGVASGISTDTQYF. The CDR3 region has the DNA TGTGCCAGCAGCTTAGCTTTGGGCGTTGCTAGCGGTATCAGCACAGATACGCAGTATTTT. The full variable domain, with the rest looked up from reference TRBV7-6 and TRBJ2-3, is GAGVSQSPRYKVTKRGQDVALRCDPISGHVSLYWYRQALGQGPEFLTYFNYEAQQDKSGLPNDRFSAERPEGSISTLTIQRTEQRDSAMYRCASSLALGVASGISTDTQYFGPGTRLTVL.

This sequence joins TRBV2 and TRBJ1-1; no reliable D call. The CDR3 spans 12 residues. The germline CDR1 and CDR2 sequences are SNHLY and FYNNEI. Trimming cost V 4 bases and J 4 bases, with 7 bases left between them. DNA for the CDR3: TGTGCCAGCAGTGGGCCGGGCACTGAAGCTTTCTTT. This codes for CASSGPGTEAFF. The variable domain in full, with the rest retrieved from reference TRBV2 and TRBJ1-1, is EPEVTQTPSHQVTQMGQEVILRCVPISNHLYFYWYRQILGQKVEFLVSFYNNEISEKSEIFDDQFSVERPDGSNFTLKIRSTKLEDSAMYFCASSGPGTEAFFGQGTRLTVV.

CDR3 in DNA: TGCAGCGTGGACATGAACACCGGGGAGCTGTTTTTT. It codes for CSVDMNTGELFF. This chain connects TRBV29-1 to TRBJ2-2, with D possibly being TRBD1 (5 bases). Germline CDR1 SQVTM, CDR2 ANQGSEA. The CDR3 has 12 residues. V lost 6 bases and J 1 base, leaving 6 bases between the germline ends.

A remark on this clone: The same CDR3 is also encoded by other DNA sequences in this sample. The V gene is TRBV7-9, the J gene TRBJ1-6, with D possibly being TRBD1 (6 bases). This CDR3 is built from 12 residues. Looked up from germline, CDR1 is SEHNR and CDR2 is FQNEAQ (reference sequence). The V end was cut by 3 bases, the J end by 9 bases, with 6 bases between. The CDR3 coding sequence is TGTGCCAGCAGCTTGGACAGTTCACCCCTCCACTTT. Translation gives CASSLDSSPLHF.

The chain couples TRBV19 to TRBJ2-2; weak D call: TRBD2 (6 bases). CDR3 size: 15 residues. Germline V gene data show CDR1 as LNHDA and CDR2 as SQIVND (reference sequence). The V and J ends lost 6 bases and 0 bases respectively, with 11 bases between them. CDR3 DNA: TGTGCCAGTAGGAAAACTAGCTCGAACACCGGGGAGCTGTTTTTT. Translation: CASRKTSSNTGELFF.

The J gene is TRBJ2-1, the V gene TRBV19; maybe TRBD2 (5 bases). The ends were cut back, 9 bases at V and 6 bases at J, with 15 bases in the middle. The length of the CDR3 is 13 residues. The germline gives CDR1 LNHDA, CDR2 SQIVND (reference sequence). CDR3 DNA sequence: TGTGCCAGCAGCGGACTCGGTCTCAATGAGCAGTTCTTC. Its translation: CASSGLGLNEQFF.

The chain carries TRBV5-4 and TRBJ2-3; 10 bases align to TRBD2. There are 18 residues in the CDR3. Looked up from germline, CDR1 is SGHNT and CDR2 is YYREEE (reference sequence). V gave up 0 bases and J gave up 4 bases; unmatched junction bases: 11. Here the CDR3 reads CASSLVGSGGPVADTQYF. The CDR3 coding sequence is TGTGCCAGCAGCTTGGTGGGTAGCGGGGGGCCGGTCGCAGATACGCAGTATTTT. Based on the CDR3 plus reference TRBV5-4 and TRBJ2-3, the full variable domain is ETGVTQSPTHLIKTRGQQVTLRCSSQSGHNTVSWYQQALGQGPQFIFQYYREEENGRGNFPPRFSGLQFPNYSSELNVNALELDDSALYLCASSLVGSGGPVADTQYFGPGTRLTVL.

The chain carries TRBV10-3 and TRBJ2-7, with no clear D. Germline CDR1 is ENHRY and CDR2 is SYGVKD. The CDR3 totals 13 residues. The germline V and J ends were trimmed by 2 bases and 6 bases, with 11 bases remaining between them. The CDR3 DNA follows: TGTGCCATCAGTGAGGTAGGAAAGCTCGAGCAGTACTTC. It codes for CAISEVGKLEQYF.

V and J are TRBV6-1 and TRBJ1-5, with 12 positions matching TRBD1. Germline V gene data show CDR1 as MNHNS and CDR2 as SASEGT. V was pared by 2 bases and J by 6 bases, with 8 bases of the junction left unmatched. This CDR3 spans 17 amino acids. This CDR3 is CASSEWWGQGATQPQHF. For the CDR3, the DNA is TGTGCCAGCAGTGAATGGTGGGGACAGGGGGCGACTCAGCCCCAGCATTTT.

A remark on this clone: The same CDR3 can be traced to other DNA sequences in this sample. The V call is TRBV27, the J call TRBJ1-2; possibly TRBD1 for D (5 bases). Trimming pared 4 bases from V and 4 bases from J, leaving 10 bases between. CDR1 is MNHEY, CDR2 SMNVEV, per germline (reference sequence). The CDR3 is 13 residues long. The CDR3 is CASSSGGGYGYTF. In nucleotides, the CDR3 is TGTGCCAGCAGTTCGGGGGGAGGCTATGGCTACACCTTC.

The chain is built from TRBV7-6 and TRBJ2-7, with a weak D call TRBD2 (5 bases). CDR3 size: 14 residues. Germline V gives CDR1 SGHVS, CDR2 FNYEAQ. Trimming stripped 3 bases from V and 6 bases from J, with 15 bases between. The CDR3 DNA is TGTGCCAGCAGCTTCGGGATCGAAGGGAGCGAGCAGTACTTC. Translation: CASSFGIEGSEQYF.

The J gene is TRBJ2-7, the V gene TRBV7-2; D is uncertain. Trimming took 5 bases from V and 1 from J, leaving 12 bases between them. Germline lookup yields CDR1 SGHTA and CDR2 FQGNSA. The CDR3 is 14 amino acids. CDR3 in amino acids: CASSVGPGSYEQYF. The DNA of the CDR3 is TGTGCCAGCAGCGTAGGCCCCGGGTCCTACGAGCAGTACTTC.

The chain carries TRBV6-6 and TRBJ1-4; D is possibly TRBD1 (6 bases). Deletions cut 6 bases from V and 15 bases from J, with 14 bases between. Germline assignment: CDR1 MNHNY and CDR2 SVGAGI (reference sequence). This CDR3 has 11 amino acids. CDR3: CASSPTGFVFF. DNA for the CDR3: TGTGCCAGCAGCCCAACAGGGTTTGTGTTTTTT.

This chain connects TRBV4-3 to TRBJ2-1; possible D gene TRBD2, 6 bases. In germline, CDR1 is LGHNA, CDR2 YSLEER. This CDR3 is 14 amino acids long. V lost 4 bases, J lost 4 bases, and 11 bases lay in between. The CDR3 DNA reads TGCGCCAGCAGCCCCTTCCGGGGGTACAATGAGCAGTTCTTC. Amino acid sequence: CASSPFRGYNEQFF.

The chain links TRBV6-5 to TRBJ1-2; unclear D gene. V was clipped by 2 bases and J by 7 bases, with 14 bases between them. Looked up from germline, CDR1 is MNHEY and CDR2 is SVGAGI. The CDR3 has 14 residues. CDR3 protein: CASSYHGFSLGYTF. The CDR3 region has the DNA TGTGCCAGCAGTTACCACGGATTTTCCCTTGGCTACACCTTC.

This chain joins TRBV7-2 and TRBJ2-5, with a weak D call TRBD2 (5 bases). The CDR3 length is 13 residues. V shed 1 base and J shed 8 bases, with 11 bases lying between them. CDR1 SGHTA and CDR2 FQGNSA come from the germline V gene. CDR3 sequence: CASSLVRGGTQYF. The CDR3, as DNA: TGTGCCAGCAGCTTAGTTCGGGGTGGAACCCAGTACTTC.

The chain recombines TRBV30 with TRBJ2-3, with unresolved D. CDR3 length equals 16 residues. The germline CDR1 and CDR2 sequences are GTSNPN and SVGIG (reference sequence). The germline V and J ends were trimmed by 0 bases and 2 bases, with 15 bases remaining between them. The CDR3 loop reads CAWSVGVSSPTDTQYF. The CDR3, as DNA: TGTGCCTGGAGTGTTGGTGTTTCCTCGCCCACAGATACGCAGTATTTT.

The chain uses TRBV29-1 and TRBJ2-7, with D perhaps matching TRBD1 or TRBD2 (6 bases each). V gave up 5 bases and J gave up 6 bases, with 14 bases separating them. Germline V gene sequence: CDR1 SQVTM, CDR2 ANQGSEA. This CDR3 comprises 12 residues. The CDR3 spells CSVRGGGLEQYF. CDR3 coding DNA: TGCAGCGTTAGGGGTGGGGGGCTCGAGCAGTACTTC.

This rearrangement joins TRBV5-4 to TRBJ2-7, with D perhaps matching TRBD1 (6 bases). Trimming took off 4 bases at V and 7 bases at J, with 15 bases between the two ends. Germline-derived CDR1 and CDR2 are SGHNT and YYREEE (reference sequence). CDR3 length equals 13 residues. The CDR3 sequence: CASSRGWAGEQYF. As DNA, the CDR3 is TGTGCCAGCAGCAGGGGGTGGGCCGGGGAGCAGTACTTC.

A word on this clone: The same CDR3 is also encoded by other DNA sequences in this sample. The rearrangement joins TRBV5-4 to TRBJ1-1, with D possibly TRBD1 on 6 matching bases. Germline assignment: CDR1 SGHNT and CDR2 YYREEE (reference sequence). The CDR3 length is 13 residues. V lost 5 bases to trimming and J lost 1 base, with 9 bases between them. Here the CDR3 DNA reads TGTGCCAGCAGTCGGACAGAGAACACTGAAGCTTTCTTT. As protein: CASSRTENTEAFF.